Listed below are T cell receptor beta chains from one sample, sequenced in a study of T cell responses to AZD1222 COVID-19 vaccine. Here immunoSEQ multiplex PCR was the method, and the copy in TCRdb shows in-frame clones only, minus some. This table has about 140,000 clones, 80% to 95% appearing once. Material: peripheral blood, obtained 28 days after the second AZD1222 dose. These receptors were collected from an adult who received the AZD1222 COVID-19 vaccine. CDR3s include the opening cysteine and the closing phenylalanine or tryptophan. D genes are given only for firm matches. Part of the rows lack a size; the others show once, few, many or a class for expanded clones.

V gene	clone size	D gene	J gene	CDR3 DNA	CDR3 protein
TRBV7-9	NA	TRBD2	TRBJ2-7	TGTGCCAGCAGCTTGGCCGGGACTAGCGGGTATCTGCAGTACTTC	CASSLAGTSGYLQYF
TRBV11-1	NA	NA	TRBJ2-2	TGTGCCAGCAGCCTCCAAGGGGGCGGGGAGCTGTTTTTT	CASSLQGGGELFF
TRBV15	NA	NA	TRBJ1-1	TGTGCCACCAGCAGAGATTTCGGCAGGATCACTGAAGCTTTCTTT	CATSRDFGRITEAFF
TRBV18	NA	TRBD1	TRBJ2-1	TGTGCCAGCTCACCAACCGGGACAGGGTTCGATGAGCAGTTCTTC	CASSPTGTGFDEQFF
TRBV5-1	NA	TRBD1	TRBJ1-3	TGCGCCAGCACCCGGGACAGCCTGACCTCTGGAAACACCATATATTTT	CASTRDSLTSGNTIYF
TRBV3-1/TRBV3-2	once	NA	TRBJ2-1	TGTGCCAGCAGTCCGATGGGGAGTAGCTACAATGAGCAGTTCTTC	CASSPMGSSYNEQFF
TRBV5-5	NA	NA	TRBJ1-1	TGTGCCAGCAGCTTTCAATCGAACACTGAAGCTTTCTTT	CASSFQSNTEAFF
TRBV18	NA	NA	TRBJ2-7	TGTGCCAGCTCGCCGGGATTAGAGGAAGAGCAGTACTTC	CASSPGLEEEQYF
TRBV2	NA	NA	TRBJ2-7	TGTGCCACCCGCCCGACAGCTGATTCCTACGAGCAGTACTTC	CATRPTADSYEQYF
TRBV7-6	NA	NA	TRBJ2-7	TGTGCCAGCAGCTTCAGTGCAACCTACGAGCAGTACTTC	CASSFSATYEQYF
TRBV2	NA	NA	TRBJ2-2	TGTGCCAGCAGTGAGAGGACCTACGCCGGGGAGCTGTTTTTT	CASSERTYAGELFF
TRBV10-3	NA	NA	TRBJ1-4	TGTGCCATCAGTACGCCCTCCTTGTCCGGACTGTTTTTT	CAISTPSLSGLFF
TRBV28	NA	NA	TRBJ1-5	TGTGCCAGCACCCCTCCCCCCTTCAATCGCGATCAGCCCCAGCATTTT	CASTPPPFNRDQPQHF
TRBV7-2	NA	NA	TRBJ1-6	TGTGCCAGCAGCTCCGTGGGGGGAATGGGTTCACCCCTCCACTTT	CASSSVGGMGSPLHF
TRBV2	NA	NA	TRBJ2-3	TGTGCCAGCAGTGATAGACAGGCGCAGTATTTT	CASSDRQAQYF
TRBV18	once	TRBD1	TRBJ1-1	TGTGCCAGCTCACCTCTGCTGGACAGGGCCACTGAAGCTTTCTTT	CASSPLLDRATEAFF
TRBV5-1	NA	NA	TRBJ1-6	TGCGCCAGCAGCTGGGACGGGCCAAAAAATTCACCCCTCCACTTT	CASSWDGPKNSPLHF
TRBV4-2	NA	TRBD2	TRBJ2-1	TGTGCCAGCAGCCAAGGGAGCGGGAGGATGGTCGATGAGCAGTTCTTC	CASSQGSGRMVDEQFF
TRBV29-1	NA	TRBD1	TRBJ1-1	TGCAGCGTTGGTGGACAGGAGAACACTGAAGCTTTCTTT	CSVGGQENTEAFF
TRBV2	NA	TRBD2	TRBJ2-5	TGTGCCAGCAGTTCGACTAGCGGGAGGGCCTGGGAGACCCAGTACTTC	CASSSTSGRAWETQYF
TRBV29-1	NA	NA	TRBJ1-2	TGCAGCGTTGTGGGGGGAGACCGCTATGGCTACACCTTC	CSVVGGDRYGYTF
TRBV20-1	NA	NA	TRBJ1-2	TGCAGTGCTAGTCTGGGAATTAACTATGGCTACACCTTC	CSASLGINYGYTF
TRBV13	few	TRBD1	TRBJ1-5	TGTGCCAGCAGCCTCAGGGGACAGGGGGCCCAGCCCCAGCATTTT	CASSLRGQGAQPQHF
TRBV27	NA	NA	TRBJ2-6	TGTGCCAGCAGTTCTCAACAGGGTAACGGGGCCAACGTCCTGACTTTC	CASSSQQGNGANVLTF
TRBV4-3	NA	TRBD2	TRBJ2-3	TGCGCCAGCAGCCAAGATCCCGGGACTAGCGGGTACACAGATACGCAGTATTTT	CASSQDPGTSGYTDTQYF
TRBV11-3	NA	TRBD1	TRBJ2-5	TGTGCCAGCAGCCGAACAGGGGTTGAGACCCAGTACTTC	CASSRTGVETQYF
TRBV5-4	NA	NA	TRBJ1-2	TGTGCCAGCAGCTGGTGGGGGGGGGCGCAAGGCTACACCTTC	CASSWWGGAQGYTF
TRBV15	NA	TRBD2	TRBJ2-1	TGTGCCACCAGCAGAGATCGGGGGGGCCCGTCGTACAATGAGCAGTTCTTC	CATSRDRGGPSYNEQFF
TRBV9	NA	TRBD2	TRBJ2-1	TGTGCCAGCAGCGTAGGGGAGGGGCCCTACAATGAGCAGTTCTTC	CASSVGEGPYNEQFF
TRBV9	NA	NA	TRBJ1-2	TGTGCCAGCAGCGAGGGAGGGGGCTATGGCTACACCTTC	CASSEGGGYGYTF
TRBV7-2	NA	NA	TRBJ2-1	TGTGCCAGCAGCCCAACTAGCTCCTACAATGAGCAGTTCTTC	CASSPTSSYNEQFF
TRBV28	once	TRBD1	TRBJ1-2	TGTGCCACCCGGACAGGGGGCAACTATGGCTACACCTTC	CATRTGGNYGYTF
TRBV20-1	NA	NA	TRBJ2-7	TGCAGTGCTAGTAGAAATGGCGGACGCGACGAGCAGTACTTC	CSASRNGGRDEQYF
TRBV28	NA	TRBD1	TRBJ1-2	TGTGCCAGCAGGACCCCCGATCCAGGGGGCTATGGCTACACCTTC	CASRTPDPGGYGYTF
TRBV28	NA	NA	TRBJ1-1	TGTGCCAGCAGTTCCTCCCTGGTAAACACTGAAGCTTTCTTT	CASSSSLVNTEAFF
TRBV28	NA	NA	TRBJ1-4	TGTGCCAGCAGTCCAGGGTCGACTGAAAAACTGTTTTTT	CASSPGSTEKLFF
TRBV18	NA	TRBD1	TRBJ2-7	TGTGCCAGCTCCCCCGGGACAGGGGTGAGGGAGCAGTACTTC	CASSPGTGVREQYF
TRBV7-2	NA	TRBD1	TRBJ2-5	TGTGCCAGCAGCTTACCTCGCAGGGGGCCCGAGACCCAGTACTTC	CASSLPRRGPETQYF
TRBV5-1	once	TRBD1	TRBJ1-4	TGCGCCAGCAGCTTGGCCAGGGGGCGGAATGAAAAACTGTTTTTT	CASSLARGRNEKLFF
TRBV2	NA	TRBD1	TRBJ2-7	TGTGCCAGCAGCGTGACAGGGGGCTGGGTGCAGTACTTC	CASSVTGGWVQYF
TRBV12-3/TRBV12-4	NA	NA	TRBJ1-5	TGTGCCAGCAGACCGGACAGTCAGCCCCAGCATTTT	CASRPDSQPQHF
TRBV4-3	NA	NA	TRBJ2-2	TGCGCCAGCAGCCCGGGGTGGACGAGCACCGGGGAGCTGTTTTTT	CASSPGWTSTGELFF
TRBV4-2	few	NA	TRBJ1-2	TGTGCCAGCAGCCAGCCGGACGAGGGCTATGGCTACACCTTC	CASSQPDEGYGYTF
TRBV4-1	NA	TRBD1	TRBJ1-2	TGCGCCAGCAGCACCCGGGACAGGGGTGTTCGAAGTGGCTACACCTTC	CASSTRDRGVRSGYTF
TRBV19	once	NA	TRBJ2-2	TGTGCCAGTGGTGTTCCGACCGGGGAGCTGTTTTTT	CASGVPTGELFF
TRBV2	NA	NA	TRBJ2-1	TGTGCCAGCAAAGGGAGTCGAACAGACAATGAGCAGTTCTTC	CASKGSRTDNEQFF
TRBV25-1	once	NA	TRBJ2-1	TGTGCCAGCAGTGAATTGGGGACCCCGAATGAGCAGTTCTTC	CASSELGTPNEQFF
TRBV4-1	NA	NA	TRBJ2-3	TGCGCCACTCTAGGGGGACGGAGCACAGATACGCAGTATTTT	CATLGGRSTDTQYF
TRBV3-1/TRBV3-2	once	NA	TRBJ2-1	TGTGCCAGCAGCCAAGATCTTGCCAGCTCCTACAATGAGCAGTTCTTC	CASSQDLASSYNEQFF